This entry lists 10 T cell receptor beta chains sequenced from one sample in a study of blood T cell repertoires in COVID-19. Here immunoSEQ multiplex PCR was the method, and the copy in TCRdb shows in-frame clones only, minus some. The data hold about 200,000 clones, with approximately 86% observed a single time. Sequencing was done on a sample of PBMCs or T cells enriched from blood (not recorded which). Source of these receptors: a woman aged 30 to 39 who had been exposed to COVID-19.

The table lists this clone with a few counts. The rearrangement joins TRBV3-1 (or the pseudogene TRBV3-2) to TRBJ2-2; TRBD2 agrees at 13 bases. The CDR3 contains 16 residues. Trimming at V came to 2 bases and at J to 4 bases, leaving 1 base not matched to a gene. Per germline, CDR1 LGHDT and CDR2 YNNKEL (reference sequence). The CDR3 sequence is CASSQRLAGGTGELFF. The CDR3 DNA reads as TGTGCCAGCAGCCAAAGACTAGCGGGGGGCACCGGGGAGCTGTTTTTT.

This chain joins TRBV11-3 and TRBJ2-3; the D gene is possibly TRBD1 (5 bases). Germline values: CDR1 SGHNT, CDR2 YENEEA. V lost 1 base and J 1 base, leaving 9 bases between the germline ends. The CDR3 has 15 residues. DNA of the CDR3: TGTGCCAGCAGCTTAGTTCAGGGTGGCACAGATACGCAGTATTTT. This codes for CASSLVQGGTDTQYF.

The V and J genes are TRBV7-8 and TRBJ1-1; D is perhaps TRBD1 (6 bases). The CDR3 sequence is 19 residues long. The germline V and J ends were trimmed by 2 bases and 0 bases, with 22 bases remaining between them. The germline gives CDR1 SGHVS, CDR2 FQNEAQ. For the CDR3, the DNA is TGTGCCAGCAGCTTATTAAGGCTTACAGGGATCCAAATGAACACTGAAGCTTTCTTT. Protein product: CASSLLRLTGIQMNTEAFF.

This clone was recorded a few times. The V gene is TRBV24-1, the J gene TRBJ2-7; 9 bases fit TRBD1. J gave up 0 bases and V 2 bases, and 4 bases lay outside the gene matches. The CDR3 length is 16 residues. The germline V gene encodes CDR1 KGHDR and CDR2 SFDVKD. For the CDR3, the DNA is TGTGCCACCAGTGATTCCGGGACAGGGAGCTCCTACGAGCAGTACTTC. Its translation: CATSDSGTGSSYEQYF.

The CDR3 is CASSPLSGGLNEQYF. DNA for the CDR3: TGCGCCAGCAGCCCCCTAAGCGGGGGGCTAAACGAGCAGTACTTC. V usage is TRBV5-1 and J usage is TRBJ2-7; 9 positions match TRBD2. Trimming removed 4 bases from V and 5 bases from J; junction bases left unmatched: 10. The CDR3 runs to 15 residues. The germline gives CDR1 SGHRS, CDR2 YFSETQ.

This clone occurred a few times. This chain connects TRBV7-8 to TRBJ2-1, with unresolved D. The V gene lost 0 bases and the J gene lost 9 bases, with 9 bases spanning the gap. Germline-derived CDR1 and CDR2 are SGHVS and FQNEAQ. The CDR3 has 13 residues. This CDR3 reads CASSLAITVEQFF. The CDR3 nucleotides read TGTGCCAGCAGCTTAGCTATCACGGTTGAGCAGTTCTTC.

The chain carries TRBV2 and TRBJ1-4, with TRBD1 as a possible D gene (5 bases). Germline assignment: CDR1 SNHLY and CDR2 FYNNEI. Trimming shortened V by 5 bases and J by 0 bases, and 10 bases separated the two germline ends. This CDR3 has 15 residues. The CDR3 nucleotides are TGTGCCAGCAGTCCGGGGGGGGCAACTAATGAAAAACTGTTTTTT. This translates into CASSPGGATNEKLFF.

This chain joins TRBV11-3 and TRBJ2-7, with TRBD1 matching over 7 bases. Germline assignment: CDR1 SGHNT and CDR2 YENEEA. CDR3 length: 14 residues. Trimming at V came to 2 bases and at J to 4 bases, leaving 5 bases not matched to a gene. The CDR3 spells CASSLQGEGYEQYF. In nucleotides, the CDR3 is TGTGCCAGCAGCTTACAGGGGGAAGGTTACGAGCAGTACTTC.

The chain is built from TRBV15 and TRBJ1-1; tentative D call: TRBD1 (5 bases). Germline loops: CDR1 LNHNV, CDR2 YYDKDF (reference sequence). The V end lost 0 bases, the J end lost 1 base, and 12 bases lay between the germline ends. CDR3 length equals 16 residues. The CDR3 loop is CATSRDGRQGNTEAFF. The CDR3 nucleotides read TGTGCCACCAGCAGAGATGGGAGGCAGGGGAACACTGAAGCTTTCTTT.

The V and J genes are TRBV2 and TRBJ1-4; a weak D match, TRBD1 (5 bases). CDR1 and CDR2 (germline): SNHLY, FYNNEI. The CDR3 sequence is 15 residues long. Trimming removed 7 bases at V and 5 bases at J, with 17 bases between. CDR3 bases: TGTGCCAGCACCGTCAATGGGGGGGTGAATGAAAAACTGTTTTTT. Its translation: CASTVNGGVNEKLFF.